This TCR beta chain was sequenced in a study of T cell clonality in common variable immunodeficiency. At least ten counts were recorded for this clone. The read terminates 3 residues before the CDR3 end, so the remaining end is supplied by the germline J gene. Losses at the gene ends were 0 bases for V and 4 bases for J; bases not matched to a gene: 9. The CDR3 runs to 16 residues. Germline V CDR1 and CDR2: SGHRS, YFSETQ. Clones were read by immunoSEQ multiplex PCR, and TCRdb kept only the in-frame ones, dropping some. The specimen has tens of thousands of clones, none found just once. The origin of this receptor is a person between 18 and 75 years old in good health. Input material: peripheral blood mononuclear cells. The rearrangement uses TRBV5-1 and TRBJ1-2; 7 positions match TRBD1. The DNA read from the CDR3 is TGCGCCAGCAGCTTGGCCACCCCTCGACAGGGCTATGGC. Protein product: CASSLATPRQGYG. The CDR3 as a whole reads CASSLATPRQGYGYTF.